This TCR beta chain emerged from a study of OX40 agonist ivuxolimab in advanced cancers. TCRdb's copy holds only in-frame clones and misses some; the assay was immunoSEQ multiplex PCR. The repertoire holds fewer than 80,000 clones, with around 93% as singletons. The CDR3 contains 13 residues. CDR1 is MDHEN and CDR2 is SYDVKM in the germline V gene. A remark on this clone: One junction end does not reproduce the germline sequence, and a read error may be involved.

Source: CD4+ or CD8+ T cells sorted from blood, taken in a trial of the OX40 agonist ivuxolimab. V is TRBV28 and J is TRBJ1-5, with D hard to call. The source of this sequence is an adult with an advanced solid tumor such as melanoma, head and neck, liver or kidney cancer. The CDR3 sequence: CVSSLYADQPQHF. In DNA form, the CDR3 reads TGTGTCAGCAGTTTATACGCGGACCAGCCCCAGCATTTT.